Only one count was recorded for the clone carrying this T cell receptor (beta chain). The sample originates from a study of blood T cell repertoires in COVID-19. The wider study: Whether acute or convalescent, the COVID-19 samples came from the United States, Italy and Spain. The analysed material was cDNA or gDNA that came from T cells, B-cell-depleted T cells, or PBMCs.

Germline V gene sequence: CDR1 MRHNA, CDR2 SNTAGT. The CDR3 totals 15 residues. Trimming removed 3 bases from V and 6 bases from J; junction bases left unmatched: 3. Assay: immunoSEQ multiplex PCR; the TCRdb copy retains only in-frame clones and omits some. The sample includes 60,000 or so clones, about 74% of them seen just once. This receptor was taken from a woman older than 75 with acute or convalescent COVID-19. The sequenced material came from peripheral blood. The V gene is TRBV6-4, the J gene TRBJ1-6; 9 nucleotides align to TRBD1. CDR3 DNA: TGTGCCAGCAGTGAACTGGGACAGGGTAATTCACCCCTCCACTTT. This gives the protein CASSELGQGNSPLHF.